These T cell receptor beta chains were read from a single sample in a study of response to subunit inactivated influenza vaccine. TCRdb called the RT-PCR reads again in MiXCR, with one record for every CDR3 protein. Of a few hundred thousand distinct CDR3 sequences listed, approximately 14% are singletons. The sample in question was PBMCs from blood, obtained about 12 days after vaccination. The receptors originated from a man aged 50 to 60 who received an inactivated influenza vaccine. Each CDR3 is given with its conserved first and last residue. D genes are given only for firm matches. The listing skips clone size in some rows; elsewhere it reads once, few, many or a size class.

d_gene	len	v_gene	abundance	j_gene	CDR3aa	CDR3nt
TRBD2	14	TRBV7-2	few	TRBJ2-7	CASSQSAGAYEQYF	TGTGCCAGCAGCCAAAGCGCGGGGGCCTACGAGCAGTACTTC
NA	14	TRBV29-1	NA	TRBJ2-1	CSVEVRGKDNEQFF	TGCAGCGTTGAAGTCAGGGGTAAGGACAATGAGCAGTTCTTC
NA	16	TRBV9	NA	TRBJ2-6	CASSDKQYSGANVLTF	TGTGCCAGCAGCGACAAACAGTACTCTGGGGCCAACGTCCTGACTTTC
TRBD1	14	TRBV20-1	few	TRBJ2-7	CSASPGTGLYEQYF	TGCAGTGCTAGTCCCGGGACAGGGTTGTACGAGCAGTACTTC
NA	16	TRBV12-3/TRBV12-4	many	TRBJ2-5	CASSSSLTGYQETQYF	TGTGCCAGCAGTTCGTCTTTAACGGGGTACCAAGAGACCCAGTACTTC
NA	16	TRBV20-1	few	TRBJ2-5	CSARGGSGALQETQYF	TGCAGTGCTAGAGGGGGGTCAGGGGCTCTCCAAGAGACCCAGTACTTC
TRBD2	16	TRBV6-5	few	TRBJ2-7	CASSYLTSGGDYEQYF	TGTGCCAGCAGTTACCTGACGAGCGGGGGGGATTACGAGCAGTACTTC
NA	17	TRBV12-3/TRBV12-4	NA	TRBJ2-7	CASSLARWGGIIYEQYF	TGTGCCAGCAGTTTAGCTCGGTGGGGTGGCATAATCTACGAGCAGTACTTC
TRBD2	17	TRBV28	NA	TRBJ2-2	CASSPWTSGSYTGELFF	TGTGCCAGCAGTCCATGGACTAGCGGGAGCTACACCGGGGAGCTGTTTTTT
TRBD2	15	TRBV6-2/TRBV6-3	few	TRBJ2-7	CASSYPSGYTYEQYF	TGTGCCAGCAGTTATCCTAGCGGGTATACCTACGAGCAGTACTTC
NA	14	TRBV12-3/TRBV12-4	many	TRBJ2-1	CASSLGQPAGKQFF	TGTGCCAGCAGTTTAGGGCAACCCGCAGGAAAGCAGTTCTTC
NA	14	TRBV28	few	TRBJ2-1	CASTPDANPHEQFF	TGTGCCAGCACCCCGGACGCAAACCCCCATGAGCAGTTCTTC
TRBD1	15	TRBV12-3/TRBV12-4	few	TRBJ1-2	CASSHRQGGVYGYTF	TGTGCCAGCAGTCACAGACAGGGGGGCGTCTATGGCTACACCTTC
NA	15	TRBV20-1	NA	TRBJ2-5	CSARDFQGRGETQYF	TGCAGTGCTAGAGATTTTCAGGGGCGCGGGGAGACCCAGTACTTC
NA	15	TRBV6-5	NA	TRBJ2-5	CASSYRYRERETQYF	TGTGCCAGCAGTTACCGCTACAGGGAGAGGGAGACCCAGTACTTC
NA	14	TRBV12-3/TRBV12-4	NA	TRBJ2-7	CASSRSTVPYEQYF	TGTGCCAGCAGCAGGAGTACGGTCCCCTACGAGCAGTACTTC
TRBD1	14	TRBV5-5	NA	TRBJ1-4	CASTLGQSNEKLFF	TGTGCCAGCACCCTGGGACAGAGTAATGAAAAACTGTTTTTT
NA	16	TRBV24-1	few	TRBJ2-2	CATSDLAGPNTGELFF	TGTGCCACCAGTGATTTGGCGGGACCCAACACCGGGGAGCTGTTTTTT
NA	15	TRBV29-1	few	TRBJ1-1	CSVGGPQGSSTEAFF	TGCAGCGTTGGGGGGCCTCAGGGTTCAAGCACTGAAGCTTTCTTT
NA	17	TRBV28	many	TRBJ2-5	CASSFGIVATKKETQYF	TGTGCCAGCAGTTTCGGTATCGTCGCGACAAAAAAAGAGACCCAGTACTTC
TRBD1	12	TRBV2	few	TRBJ1-2	CASRGQEYGYTF	TGTGCCAGCAGGGGACAGGAGTATGGCTACACCTTC
NA	11	TRBV12-3/TRBV12-4	many	TRBJ2-1	CASNLAGGQFF	TGTGCCAGCAATCTTGCTGGAGGGCAGTTCTTC
NA	11	TRBV10-3	NA	TRBJ2-3	CAISEVDTQYF	TGTGCCATCAGTGAGGTGGATACGCAGTATTTT
TRBD1	15	TRBV10-3	NA	TRBJ2-1	CAISVGGRSYNEQFF	TGTGCCATCAGTGTAGGGGGCCGATCCTACAATGAGCAGTTCTTC
TRBD2	16	TRBV24-1	NA	TRBJ2-1	CATSDPRPTSGNELFF	TGTGCCACCAGTGATCCCCGGCCCACTAGCGGGAATGAGCTGTTCTTC
NA	13	TRBV6-2/TRBV6-3	NA	TRBJ1-1	CASSYQGYTEAFF	TGTGCCAGCAGTTATCAGGGTTACACTGAAGCTTTCTTT
TRBD2	14	TRBV20-1	NA	TRBJ2-2	CSALAGEGTGELFF	TGCAGTGCTTTAGCGGGGGAGGGGACCGGGGAGCTGTTTTTT
NA	13	TRBV7-9	NA	TRBJ2-6	CASKRSGANVLTF	TGTGCCAGCAAACGCTCTGGGGCCAACGTCCTGACTTTC
NA	14	TRBV6-2/TRBV6-3	few	TRBJ1-6	CASSWDTYNSPLHF	TGTGCCAGCAGTTGGGACACCTATAATTCACCCCTCCACTTT
NA	15	TRBV4-1	NA	TRBJ1-1	CASSPEQEYYTEAFF	TGCGCCAGCAGCCCCGAACAGGAGTATTACACTGAAGCTTTCTTT
NA	16	TRBV10-3	few	TRBJ2-2	CAISESSGIQTGELFF	TGTGCCATCAGTGAGTCCTCGGGGATACAAACCGGGGAGCTGTTTTTT
NA	21	TRBV10-3	NA	TRBJ2-3	CAISGSVGGPAGVTSTDTQYF	TGTGCCATCAGTGGATCGGTAGGGGGGCCAGCGGGCGTAACTAGCACAGATACGCAGTATTTT
NA	13	TRBV5-1	NA	TRBJ2-7	CASSLTAPNEQYF	TGCGCCAGCAGCTTAACGGCCCCCAACGAGCAGTACTTC
NA	17	TRBV6-1	few	TRBJ2-5	CASRTPLGVGVQETQYF	TGTGCCAGCAGGACACCCCTAGGGGTTGGGGTACAAGAGACCCAGTACTTC
TRBD1	13	TRBV12-3/TRBV12-4	NA	TRBJ2-7	CASSEQGVSEQYF	TGTGCCAGCAGTGAACAGGGGGTCTCCGAGCAGTACTTC